This TCR beta chain was sequenced for a study of read filtering for tumor transcriptome and immune sequencing. Study summary: DNase treatment preceded whole-transcriptome library preparation. Broader study findings: The CD138-negative fraction was mixed bone marrow immune cells, not pure T cells.

This clonotype was counted between two and nine times. Its antigen remains unknown. Molecular barcoded adaptors covering alpha/delta and beta/gamma chains were used on roughly 400 ng RNA. TCRdb recomputed calls from the reads with MiXCR, one row per CDR3 protein. This table has some 20,000 distinct CDR3 sequences, roughly a fifth appearing once. There are 17 residues in the CDR3. Germline CDR1 GTSNPN, CDR2 SVGIG (reference sequence). The V segment lost 4 bases and the J segment 0 bases; nucleotides outside the gene matches: 7. This chain connects TRBV30 to TRBJ2-4; TRBD1 matches 12 bases. Sequencing was done on a sample of a population of CD138-negative cells sorted from bone marrow. The source is a donor aged 40 or over with multiple myeloma. The DNA for the CDR3 is TGTGCCTGGACACGGGACAGGGGGCTTCCAGCCAAAAACATTCAGTACTTC. This codes for CAWTRDRGLPAKNIQYF.